This entry concerns a single TCR beta chain. The entry originates in a study of blood T cell repertoires in COVID-19. Whole-study context: Acute and convalescent COVID-19 samples came from the United States, Italy and Spain. T cells, B-cell-depleted T cells, or PBMCs supplied cDNA or gDNA.

Original processing methods: For nucleated cells, counts were estimated from reference gene primer amplification. Sequencing used immunoSEQ multiplex PCR; TCRdb keeps in-frame clones, though not all of them. The V and J calls and clone size come from that table; D and trimming were worked out from the DNA. Of some 150,000 clones listed, 87% were seen once; the top ten hold under 9%. V was clipped by 4 bases and J by 4 bases; unmatched bases: 9. Germline CDR1 reads LNHNV; CDR2 reads YYDKDF (reference sequence). This CDR3 region has 15 residues. The clonotype was recovered from a woman aged 45-65 years with active or convalescent COVID-19. The sequenced sample consisted of peripheral blood. J is TRBJ1-2 and V is TRBV15; 7 bases are shared with TRBD1. The DNA of the CDR3 is TGTGCCACCAGCACGCTCTCCGGGACAGCCTATGGCTACACCTTC. Its translation is CATSTLSGTAYGYTF.